This T cell receptor beta chain was retrieved from a study of naive and memory T cell subsets. Study-wide results and caveats: A few larger clonotypes appeared in naive repertoires, especially CD8, possibly memory cells re-expressing CD45RA.

The CDR3 is made up of 14 amino acids. Germline loops: CDR1 SEHNR, CDR2 FQNEAQ (reference sequence). V was pared by 5 bases and J by 1 base, with 11 bases between. The beta constant-region primer was an equimolar mix of two oligonucleotides covering TRBC1 and TRBC2. Ligated cDNA was amplified by four rounds of PCR with nested alpha and beta constant-region primers and SP2. TCRdb used MiXCR to reprocess the UMI-ligation and nested PCR reads, holding one entry per CDR3 protein. The sample yields more than 95,000 distinct CDR3 sequences, roughly 15% seen once. As to this clonotype: Its antigen is unknown.

This receptor was taken from a human donor in good health. The V gene is TRBV7-9, the J gene TRBJ1-1; a possible D gene is TRBD1 (6 bases). The sample comprised naive CD8+ T cells from blood. CDR3 sequence: CASSQGHSNTEAFF. CDR3 nucleotides: TGTGCCAGCAGCCAGGGACATTCGAACACTGAAGCTTTCTTT.